Presented here are 16 T cell receptor beta chains from one specimen sequenced in a study of shared clonotypes between healthy human individuals. Produced via immunoSEQ multiplex PCR; TCRdb's table is partial and in-frame only. The sample gives approximately 1,500,000 clones, roughly 96% of which show up once; roughly 1.2% is in the top ten. The specimen was naive CD4+ T cells sorted from blood. Subset indicated: CD45RA+ positively selected. The receptors were gathered from a young man in good health.

With respect to this clone: The same CDR3 also results from other DNA sequences found in this sample. This chain links TRBV9 with TRBJ2-3; D remains ambiguous. There are 13 residues in the CDR3. V lost 0 bases to trimming and J lost 4 bases, with 6 bases between them. Germline V CDR1 and CDR2: SGDLS, YYNGEE. The CDR3 here is CASSVASPDTQYF. The CDR3 DNA follows: TGTGCCAGCAGCGTAGCGTCCCCAGATACGCAGTATTTT. The whole variable domain, filled in from reference TRBV9 and TRBJ2-3, reads DSGVTQTPKHLITATGQRVTLRCSPRSGDLSVYWYQQSLDQGLQFLIQYYNGEERAKGNILERFSAQQFPDLHSELNLSSLELGDSALYFCASSVASPDTQYFGPGTRLTVL.

The rearrangement uses TRBV18 and TRBJ1-3; D is perhaps TRBD1 (5 bases). The CDR3 loop spans 15 amino acids. Trimming removed 1 base at V and 2 bases at J, with 9 bases between. Looked up from germline, CDR1 is KGHSH and CDR2 is LQKENI. CDR3 in amino acids: CASSPLAGTGNTIYF. CDR3 bases: TGTGCCAGCTCACCACTGGCAGGGACTGGAAACACCATATATTTT.

The rearrangement joins TRBV18 to TRBJ2-5; D gene uncertain. Trimming shortened V by 1 base and J by 4 bases, and 10 bases separated the two germline ends. Germline loops: CDR1 KGHSH, CDR2 LQKENI. The CDR3 is made up of 14 amino acids. CDR3 in DNA: TGTGCCAGCTCACCACTAAAATCAGGAGAGACCCAGTACTTC. This codes for CASSPLKSGETQYF.

The chain links TRBV27 to TRBJ2-3, with D unresolved. Trimming removed 3 bases from V and 4 bases from J, with 14 bases in between. Per the germline V gene, CDR1 is MNHEY and CDR2 is SMNVEV (reference sequence). This CDR3 region has 15 residues. The CDR3 spells CASSFLGVQPDTQYF. The CDR3 DNA reads TGTGCCAGCAGTTTTCTGGGTGTGCAGCCAGATACGCAGTATTTT.

This chain uses TRBV18 with TRBJ2-1, with unresolved D. Trimming pared 6 bases from V and 0 bases from J, leaving 12 bases between. The CDR3 consists of 15 residues. Germline V gene data show CDR1 as KGHSH and CDR2 as LQKENI. The chain's CDR3 is CASSSPKVSYNEQFF. In DNA form, the CDR3 reads TGTGCCAGCTCCAGCCCTAAAGTCTCCTACAATGAGCAGTTCTTC.

This chain links TRBV29-1 with TRBJ2-1; possible D gene TRBD2, 5 bases. V lost 7 bases and J 11 bases, leaving 12 bases between the germline ends. In germline, CDR1 is SQVTM, CDR2 ANQGSEA. This CDR3 contains 10 residues. As DNA, the CDR3 is TGCAGCGGCGAGGCGGGTAAGCAGTTCTTC. This gives the protein CSGEAGKQFF.

The J gene is TRBJ1-5, the V gene TRBV18; 7 nucleotides match TRBD1. The V segment lost 1 base and the J segment 3 bases; nucleotides outside the gene matches: 6. Germline CDR1 is KGHSH and CDR2 is LQKENI. CDR3 size: 16 residues. The CDR3 bases are TGTGCCAGCTCACCACTAGGGGGCGGGAACAATCAGCCCCAGCATTTT. Amino acid sequence: CASSPLGGGNNQPQHF. Using reference TRBV18 and TRBJ1-5 for the parts outside the CDR3, the full variable domain is NAGVMQNPRHLVRRRGQEARLRCSPMKGHSHVYWYRQLPEEGLKFMVYLQKENIIDESGMPKERFSAEFPKEGPSILRIQQVVRGDSAAYFCASSPLGGGNNQPQHFGDGTRLSIL.

The J gene is TRBJ2-3, the V gene TRBV5-6; TRBD1 aligns across 10 bases. Germline values: CDR1 SGHDT, CDR2 YYEEEE. Trimming removed 4 bases from V and 5 bases from J; junction bases left unmatched: 4. The CDR3 loop spans 14 amino acids. Here the CDR3 reads CASSRDRGGDTQYF. DNA for the CDR3: TGTGCCAGCAGCCGGGACAGGGGTGGAGATACGCAGTATTTT.

The chain uses TRBV5-6 and TRBJ2-5; 12 positions agree with TRBD2. V gave up 4 bases and J gave up 3 bases; unmatched junction bases: 4. The CDR3 is 15 residues long. The germline V gene has CDR1 SGHDT and CDR2 YYEEEE. DNA of the CDR3: TGTGCCAGCAGCGCGTGGACTAGCGGGAAAGAGACCCAGTACTTC. This sequence encodes CASSAWTSGKETQYF.

A few counts support this clone. The chain employs TRBV5-4 and TRBJ2-7, with D unresolved. Germline V lookup: CDR1 SGHNT, CDR2 YYREEE (reference sequence). Trimming took off 6 bases at V and 3 bases at J, with 7 bases between the two ends. The CDR3 is made up of 11 amino acids. CDR3 loop: CASKKGYEQYF. The CDR3 DNA reads as TGTGCCAGCAAAAAGGGCTACGAGCAGTACTTC.

The V and J genes are TRBV19 and TRBJ2-7, with D tentatively TRBD2 (6 bases). CDR1 is LNHDA and CDR2 is SQIVND in the germline V gene (reference sequence). The CDR3 is 14 amino acids. V dropped 10 bases and J dropped 4 bases, with 20 bases sitting between them. The CDR3 region has the DNA TGTGCCACCAGTAGCGGAAGCCTTATTTACGAGCAGTACTTC. Residues: CATSSGSLIYEQYF. Supplemented by reference TRBV19 and TRBJ2-7, the full variable domain reads DGGITQSPKYLFRKEGQNVTLSCEQNLNHDAMYWYRQDPGQGLRLIYYSQIVNDFQKGDIAEGYSVSREKKESFPLTVTSAQKNPTAFYLCATSSGSLIYEQYFGPGTRLTVT.

The chain couples TRBV5-6 to TRBJ2-2; D is possibly TRBD2 (6 bases). Looked up from germline, CDR1 is SGHDT and CDR2 is YYEEEE. This CDR3 is built from 15 residues. The V end was cut by 0 bases, the J end by 4 bases, with 10 bases between. The CDR3 reads CASSLGGGSTGELFF. In DNA form, the CDR3 reads TGTGCCAGCAGCTTGGGCGGAGGGAGCACCGGGGAGCTGTTTTTT.

V gene TRBV4-1 combines with J gene TRBJ1-2; the D is unclear. CDR1 is MGHRA and CDR2 is YSYEKL in the germline V gene. Trimming removed 6 bases at V and 0 bases at J, with 14 bases between. The CDR3 covers 15 residues. The CDR3 here is CASRGLGPPNYGYTF. The CDR3 DNA follows: TGCGCCAGCAGAGGATTAGGACCTCCTAACTATGGCTACACCTTC.

This rearrangement joins TRBV10-3 to TRBJ2-1, with D tentatively TRBD1 (5 bases). The V and J ends lost 9 bases and 4 bases respectively, with 43 bases between them. Germline CDR1 and CDR2: ENHRY and SYGVKD. CDR3 size: 23 residues. This chain's CDR3 is CAITGARPQVGEAKPPHYNEQFF. The CDR3 DNA follows: TGTGCCATAACTGGGGCCCGGCCCCAGGTAGGAGAAGCCAAACCCCCGCATTACAATGAGCAGTTCTTC.

There are a few counts of this clone. This chain joins TRBV15 and TRBJ1-5; no clear D gene. V was pared by 4 bases and J by 2 bases, with 24 bases between. From germline, CDR1 is LNHNV and CDR2 YYDKDF (reference sequence). The CDR3 length is 19 residues. The CDR3 nucleotides are TGTGCCACCAGCACGCAGGATCCCAACGGTATTTATGGCAATCAGCCCCAGCATTTT. It yields the protein CATSTQDPNGIYGNQPQHF.

Regarding this clone: Different DNA sequences within this sample yield the same CDR3. The CDR3 protein is CASSLRQGSEKLFF. CDR3 DNA sequence: TGTGCCAGCAGTTTACGGCAGGGTAGTGAAAAACTGTTTTTT. This sequence joins TRBV28 and TRBJ1-4; D is possibly TRBD1 (5 bases). CDR3 length: 14 amino acids. Trimming took 2 bases from V and 7 from J, leaving 11 bases between them. The germline gives CDR1 MDHEN, CDR2 SYDVKM.